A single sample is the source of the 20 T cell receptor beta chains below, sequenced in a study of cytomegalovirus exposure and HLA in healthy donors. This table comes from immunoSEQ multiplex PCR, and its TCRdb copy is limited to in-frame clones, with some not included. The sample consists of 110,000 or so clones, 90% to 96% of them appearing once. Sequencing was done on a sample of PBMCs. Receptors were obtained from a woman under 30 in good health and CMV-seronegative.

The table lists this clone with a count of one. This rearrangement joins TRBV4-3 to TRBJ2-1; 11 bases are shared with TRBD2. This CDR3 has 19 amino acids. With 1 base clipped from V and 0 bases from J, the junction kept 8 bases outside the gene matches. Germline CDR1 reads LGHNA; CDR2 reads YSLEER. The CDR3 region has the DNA TGCGCCAGCAGCCAAGCATCACTAGCGGGGGCGAGCTCCTACAATGAGCAGTTCTTC. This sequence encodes CASSQASLAGASSYNEQFF.

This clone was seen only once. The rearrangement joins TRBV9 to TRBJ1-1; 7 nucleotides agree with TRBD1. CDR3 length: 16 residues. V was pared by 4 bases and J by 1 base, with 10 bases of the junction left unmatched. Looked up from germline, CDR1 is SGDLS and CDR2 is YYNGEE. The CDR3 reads CASSPLSGGTNTEAFF. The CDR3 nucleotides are TGTGCCAGCAGCCCGTTGTCAGGGGGAACGAACACTGAAGCTTTCTTT.

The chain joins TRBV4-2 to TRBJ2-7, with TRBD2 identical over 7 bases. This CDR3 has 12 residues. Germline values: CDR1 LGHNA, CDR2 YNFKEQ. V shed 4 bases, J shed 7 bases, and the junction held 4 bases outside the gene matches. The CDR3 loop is CASSPRGEEQYF. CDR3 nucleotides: TGTGCCAGCAGCCCCCGGGGGGAGGAGCAGTACTTC.

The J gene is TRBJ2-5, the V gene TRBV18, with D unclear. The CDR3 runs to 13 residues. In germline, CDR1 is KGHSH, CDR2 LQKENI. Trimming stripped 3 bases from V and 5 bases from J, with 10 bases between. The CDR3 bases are TGTGCCAGCTCACCCGGAGTGCAGGAGACCCAGTACTTC. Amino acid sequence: CASSPGVQETQYF.

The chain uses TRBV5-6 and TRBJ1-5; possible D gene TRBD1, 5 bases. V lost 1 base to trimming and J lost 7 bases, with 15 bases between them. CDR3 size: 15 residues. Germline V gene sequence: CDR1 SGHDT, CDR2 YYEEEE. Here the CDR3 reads CASSLRPGSAQPQHF. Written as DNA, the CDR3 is TGTGCCAGCAGCTTGCGGCCAGGGTCGGCGCAGCCCCAGCATTTT.

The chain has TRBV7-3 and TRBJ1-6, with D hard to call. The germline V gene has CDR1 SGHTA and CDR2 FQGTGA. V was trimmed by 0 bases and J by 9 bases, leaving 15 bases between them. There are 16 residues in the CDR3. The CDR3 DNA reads TGTGCCAGCAGCTTAACTGTCAGGTCGCTCGGTTCACCCCTCCACTTT. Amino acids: CASSLTVRSLGSPLHF.

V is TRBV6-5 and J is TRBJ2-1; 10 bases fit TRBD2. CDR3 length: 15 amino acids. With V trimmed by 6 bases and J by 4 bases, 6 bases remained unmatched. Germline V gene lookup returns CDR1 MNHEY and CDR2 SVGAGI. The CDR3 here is CASSPGLAVYNEQFF. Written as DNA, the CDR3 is TGTGCCAGCAGCCCTGGACTAGCGGTATACAATGAGCAGTTCTTC.

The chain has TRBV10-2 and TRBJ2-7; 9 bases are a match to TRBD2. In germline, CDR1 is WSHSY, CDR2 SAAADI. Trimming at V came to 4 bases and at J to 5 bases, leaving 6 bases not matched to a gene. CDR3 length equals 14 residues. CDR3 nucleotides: TGCGCCAGCAGTGGGCGGGGGGGCGGCAACGAGCAGTACTTC. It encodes CASSGRGGGNEQYF.

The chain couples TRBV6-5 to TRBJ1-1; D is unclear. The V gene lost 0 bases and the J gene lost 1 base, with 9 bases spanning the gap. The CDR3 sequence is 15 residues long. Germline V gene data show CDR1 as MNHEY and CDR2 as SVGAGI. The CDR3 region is CASSYSQARNTEAFF. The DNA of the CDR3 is TGTGCCAGCAGTTACTCGCAGGCCCGGAACACTGAAGCTTTCTTT.

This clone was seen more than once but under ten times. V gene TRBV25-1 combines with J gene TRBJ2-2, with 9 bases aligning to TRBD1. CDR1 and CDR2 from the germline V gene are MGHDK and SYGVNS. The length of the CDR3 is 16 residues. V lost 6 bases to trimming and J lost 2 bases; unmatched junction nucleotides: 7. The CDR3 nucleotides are TGTGCCAGCAGGGTACCGGGACAGGGTAACACCGGGGAGCTGTTTTTT. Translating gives CASRVPGQGNTGELFF.

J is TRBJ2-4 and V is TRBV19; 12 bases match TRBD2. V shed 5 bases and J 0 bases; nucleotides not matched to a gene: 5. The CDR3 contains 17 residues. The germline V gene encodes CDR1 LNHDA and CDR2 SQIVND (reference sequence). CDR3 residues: CASSVLAGGRAKNIQYF. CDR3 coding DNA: TGTGCCAGTAGTGTCCTAGCGGGGGGGCGAGCCAAAAACATTCAGTACTTC.

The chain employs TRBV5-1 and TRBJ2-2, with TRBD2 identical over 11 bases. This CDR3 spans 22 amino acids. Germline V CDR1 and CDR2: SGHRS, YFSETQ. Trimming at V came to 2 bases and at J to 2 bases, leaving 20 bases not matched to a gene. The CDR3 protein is CASSFLTQGRELAGVNTGELFF. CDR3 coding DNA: TGCGCCAGCAGCTTTCTTACACAGGGTCGCGAACTAGCGGGGGTTAACACCGGGGAGCTGTTTTTT.

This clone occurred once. CDR3 sequence reads: CASSPSGEGFYNSPLHF. DNA for the CDR3: TGTGCCAGCAGCCCATCAGGGGAAGGGTTTTATAATTCACCCCTCCACTTT. V and J are TRBV7-9 and TRBJ1-6; D is possibly TRBD1 (6 bases). V lost 5 bases, J lost 4 bases, and 18 bases lay in between. CDR1 is SEHNR and CDR2 is FQNEAQ in the germline V gene (reference sequence). CDR3 length: 17 residues.

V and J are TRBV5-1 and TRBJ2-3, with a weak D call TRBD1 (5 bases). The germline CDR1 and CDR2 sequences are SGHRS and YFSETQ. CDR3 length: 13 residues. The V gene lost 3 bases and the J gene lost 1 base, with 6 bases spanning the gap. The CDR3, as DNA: TGCGCCAGCAGCTCACAGGGCACAGATACGCAGTATTTT. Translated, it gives CASSSQGTDTQYF.

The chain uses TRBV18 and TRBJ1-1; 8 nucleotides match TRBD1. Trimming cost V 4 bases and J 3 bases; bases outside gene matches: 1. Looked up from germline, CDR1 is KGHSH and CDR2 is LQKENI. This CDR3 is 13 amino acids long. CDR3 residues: CASSQDRDTEAFF. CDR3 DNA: TGTGCCAGCTCACAGGACAGGGACACTGAAGCTTTCTTT.

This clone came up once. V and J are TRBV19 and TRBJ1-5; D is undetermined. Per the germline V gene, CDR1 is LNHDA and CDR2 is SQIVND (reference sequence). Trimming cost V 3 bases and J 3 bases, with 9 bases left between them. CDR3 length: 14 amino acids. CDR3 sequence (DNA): TGTGCCAGTAGTATTTGGGAGAACAATCAGCCCCAGCATTTT. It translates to CASSIWENNQPQHF.

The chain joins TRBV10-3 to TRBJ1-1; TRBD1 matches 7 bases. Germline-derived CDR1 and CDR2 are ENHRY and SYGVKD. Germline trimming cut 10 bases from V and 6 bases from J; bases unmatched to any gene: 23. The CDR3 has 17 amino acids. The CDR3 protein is CAKADQGGYFMGAEAFF. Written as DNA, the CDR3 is TGTGCCAAAGCAGATCAGGGGGGCTACTTCATGGGGGCTGAAGCTTTCTTT.

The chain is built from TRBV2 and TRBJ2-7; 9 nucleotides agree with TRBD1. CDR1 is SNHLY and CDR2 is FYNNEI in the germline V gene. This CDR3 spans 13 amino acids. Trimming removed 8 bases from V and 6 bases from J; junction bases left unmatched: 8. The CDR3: CASGDRGITEQYF. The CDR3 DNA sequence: TGTGCCAGCGGCGACAGGGGGATTACCGAGCAGTACTTC.

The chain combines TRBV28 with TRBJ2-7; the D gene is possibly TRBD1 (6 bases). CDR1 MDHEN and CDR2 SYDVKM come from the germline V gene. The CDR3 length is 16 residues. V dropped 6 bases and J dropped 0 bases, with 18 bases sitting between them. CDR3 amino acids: CASSPRLGTLSYEQYF. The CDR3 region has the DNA TGTGCCAGCAGCCCCCGCCTCGGGACACTCTCCTACGAGCAGTACTTC.

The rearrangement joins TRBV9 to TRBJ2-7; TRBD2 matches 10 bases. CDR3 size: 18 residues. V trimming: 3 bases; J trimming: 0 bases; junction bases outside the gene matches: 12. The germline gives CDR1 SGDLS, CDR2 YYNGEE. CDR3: CASSATGSGGPSSYEQYF. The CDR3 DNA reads TGTGCCAGCAGCGCAACAGGTAGCGGGGGGCCGAGCTCCTACGAGCAGTACTTC.